This T cell receptor beta chain was obtained from a study of cytomegalovirus exposure and HLA in healthy donors. Study overall: An early data release held 80 million or so unique TCRs from HLA-typed donors.

Regarding this clone: Its antigen is not known.

Germline V gene data show CDR1 as WSHSY and CDR2 as SAAADI. The CDR3 length is 13 residues. V was pared by 6 bases and J by 4 bases, with 10 bases between. Primers for the PCR totalled 60 Vbeta and 13 Jbeta. Method: immunoSEQ multiplex PCR; TCRdb's copy keeps in-frame clones and lacks some. Among about 120,000 clones listed, roughly a tenth were seen once. Study outcomes and limitations: Later, an analysis showed that TCR beta chains associated with HLA were more clonally expanded than others that were equally common. Earlier analysis yielded a pattern in which most TCR beta V segments were productive about 87% or about 30% of the time. In most subjects, TCR beta sequences reportedly gave accurate predictions of HLA-A and HLA-B alleles.

The chain couples TRBV10-2 to TRBJ2-1; D might be TRBD1 (6 bases). The sample consisted of PBMCs. The sequence derives from a man younger than 40 in good health and CMV-seronegative. In nucleotides, the CDR3 is TGCGCCAGCAGCGGCGACAGGTACAATGAGCAGTTCTTC. Its translation is CASSGDRYNEQFF.